Presented here are 23 T cell receptor beta chains from one specimen sequenced in a study of cytomegalovirus exposure and HLA in healthy donors. Measured with immunoSEQ multiplex PCR; TCRdb has only the in-frame clones, and not every one. The sample has about 43,000 clones, about 93% seen once. Source material: PBMCs. Receptor source: a man between 18 and 35 years old in good health and CMV-seronegative.

This sequence joins TRBV5-1 and TRBJ2-1; 9 bases agree with TRBD2. This CDR3 is 16 amino acids long. The J segment lost 1 base and the V segment lost 0 bases, leaving 2 bases of the junction unmatched. The germline gives CDR1 SGHRS, CDR2 YFSETQ. In DNA, the CDR3 is TGCGCCAGCAGCTTGGTTCTAGCGGGATCCTACAATGAGCAGTTCTTC. Translating gives CASSLVLAGSYNEQFF. Looking up the rest from reference TRBV5-1 and TRBJ2-1 gives the full variable domain: KAGVTQTPRYLIKTRGQQVTLSCSPISGHRSVSWYQQTPGQGLQFLFEYFSETQRNKGNFPGRFSGRQFSNSRSEMNVSTLELGDSALYLCASSLVLAGSYNEQFFGPGTRLTVL.

The chain links TRBV6-5 to TRBJ2-7; no clear D gene. The V end was cut by 4 bases, the J end by 3 bases, with 10 bases between. The CDR3 sequence is 13 residues long. Germline V lookup: CDR1 MNHEY, CDR2 SVGAGI. The CDR3 region is CASSSPSGYEQYF. For the CDR3, the DNA is TGTGCCAGCAGTTCCCCTTCGGGCTACGAGCAGTACTTC.

The DNA of the CDR3 is TGCGCCAGCAGCTTGGGAGTGTTGGATACTACCTACGAGCAGTACTTC. This sequence encodes CASSLGVLDTTYEQYF. The J gene is TRBJ2-7, the V gene TRBV5-1; D is unclear. The CDR3 has 16 amino acids. V was clipped by 0 bases and J by 2 bases, with 15 bases between them. Germline V lookup: CDR1 SGHRS, CDR2 YFSETQ.

V and J are TRBV11-1 and TRBJ2-1; TRBD2 agrees at 8 bases. Germline values: CDR1 SGHAT, CDR2 FQDESV (reference sequence). This CDR3 has 12 residues. J was trimmed by 9 bases and V by 6 bases; bases with no gene match: 4. As DNA, the CDR3 is TGTGCCAGCAGGCGGACTAGCCCTGAGCAGTTCTTC. Its translation is CASRRTSPEQFF.

V is TRBV7-2 and J is TRBJ2-7, with 8 bases matching TRBD2. V was pared by 5 bases and J by 7 bases, with 13 bases of the junction left unmatched. CDR3 length equals 15 residues. Per germline, CDR1 SGHTA and CDR2 FQGNSA. The CDR3 sequence: CASSPRAGAGGEQYF. The DNA for the CDR3 is TGTGCCAGCAGCCCCAGAGCGGGAGCTGGGGGAGAGCAGTACTTC.

The V call is TRBV14, the J call TRBJ2-1; 8 nucleotides line up with TRBD2. Looked up from germline, CDR1 is SGHDN and CDR2 is FVKESK. The CDR3 covers 17 residues. V was pared by 0 bases and J by 7 bases, with 11 bases of the junction left unmatched. The CDR3 nucleotides read TGTGCCAGCAGCCAAGATAGGGGCGGGGGGTCGAGGAATGAGCAGTTCTTC. Its translation is CASSQDRGGGSRNEQFF.

V and J are TRBV5-1 and TRBJ1-2; D call uncertain. The CDR3 has 15 residues. Trimming took off 4 bases at V and 4 bases at J, with 17 bases between the two ends. Germline loops: CDR1 SGHRS, CDR2 YFSETQ. The CDR3 nucleotides are TGCGCCAGCAGCACCGGACCGGAACTAGCCTATGGCTACACCTTC. It specifies CASSTGPELAYGYTF.

The chain is built from TRBV2 and TRBJ1-6; unclear D gene. Per the germline V gene, CDR1 is SNHLY and CDR2 is FYNNEI. The CDR3 has 13 residues. V was cut by 11 bases and J by 6 bases, with 14 bases left in between. CDR3 nucleotides: TGTGCCTCAAAGGAGGTCTTTAATTCACCCCTCCACTTT. It yields the protein CASKEVFNSPLHF.

The chain combines TRBV7-2 with TRBJ2-7, with D uncertain. Trimming stripped 6 bases from V and 7 bases from J, with 13 bases between. Germline V gene lookup returns CDR1 SGHTA and CDR2 FQGNSA. CDR3 size: 12 residues. The CDR3 DNA follows: TGTGCCAGCAGTCCCCCCTGGAGAGAGCAGTACTTC. As protein: CASSPPWREQYF.

This chain joins TRBV28 and TRBJ2-7, with D perhaps matching TRBD2 (6 bases). With 5 bases removed from V and 2 bases from J, the gap between germline ends came to 13 bases. Germline V lookup: CDR1 MDHEN, CDR2 SYDVKM. The CDR3 is 14 residues long. The CDR3 here is CASSPGDLPYEQYF. DNA for the CDR3: TGTGCCAGCAGTCCCGGGGACTTGCCCTACGAGCAGTACTTC.

This chain uses TRBV19 with TRBJ1-1; unclear D gene. There are 13 residues in the CDR3. Trimming shortened V by 8 bases and J by 0 bases, and 10 bases separated the two germline ends. Germline assignment: CDR1 LNHDA and CDR2 SQIVND (reference sequence). CDR3 amino acids: CASARGMNTEAFF. In DNA, the CDR3 is TGTGCCAGTGCCCGGGGAATGAACACTGAAGCTTTCTTT.

The CDR3 loop is CASSIVGQGNSNQPQHF. The CDR3 DNA sequence: TGTGCCAGTAGTATAGTGGGACAGGGGAATAGCAATCAGCCCCAGCATTTT. V gene TRBV19 combines with J gene TRBJ1-5, with 10 bases aligning to TRBD1. V was clipped by 1 base and J by 0 bases; unmatched bases: 3. The CDR3 contains 17 residues. The germline CDR1 and CDR2 sequences are LNHDA and SQIVND (reference sequence).

This rearrangement joins TRBV6-6 to TRBJ2-1; TRBD2 aligns across 8 bases. Looked up from germline, CDR1 is MNHNY and CDR2 is SVGAGI (reference sequence). The V and J ends lost 0 bases and 5 bases, in that order; junction bases with no gene match: 3. The CDR3 runs to 15 residues. CDR3 in DNA: TGTGCCAGCAGTTACTCCACTAGCGGAAACAATGAGCAGTTCTTC. This codes for CASSYSTSGNNEQFF.

The chain links TRBV27 to TRBJ2-1, with D possibly matching TRBD1 (6 bases). Germline V gene sequence: CDR1 MNHEY, CDR2 SMNVEV (reference sequence). Trimming took off 3 bases at V and 3 bases at J, with 12 bases between the two ends. The CDR3 is made up of 15 amino acids. CDR3 region: CASSFGTQVYNEQFF. CDR3 sequence (DNA): TGTGCCAGCAGTTTTGGGACACAAGTCTACAATGAGCAGTTCTTC.

This chain uses TRBV29-1 with TRBJ1-5; maybe TRBD1 (5 bases). The CDR3 loop spans 14 amino acids. CDR1 is SQVTM and CDR2 is ANQGSEA in the germline V gene. V lost 4 bases and J 0 bases, leaving 10 bases between the germline ends. The CDR3 sequence is CSVGGRDSNQPQHF. CDR3 DNA: TGCAGCGTTGGGGGCAGAGATAGCAATCAGCCCCAGCATTTT. The full variable domain, its missing parts supplied by reference TRBV29-1 and TRBJ1-5, is SAVISQKPSRDICQRGTSLTIQCQVDSQVTMMFWYRQQPGQSLTLIATANQGSEATYESGFVIDKFPISRPNLTFSTLTVSNMSPEDSSIYLCSVGGRDSNQPQHFGDGTRLSIL.

The chain has TRBV5-6 and TRBJ1-6; 7 positions agree with TRBD1. The CDR3 covers 14 residues. V shed 4 bases and J 9 bases; nucleotides not matched to a gene: 7. Germline values: CDR1 SGHDT, CDR2 YYEEEE. CDR3 in amino acids: CASSLGDRRSPLHF. The CDR3 DNA is TGTGCCAGCAGCCTAGGGGACAGACGTTCACCCCTCCACTTT. Based on the CDR3 plus reference TRBV5-6 and TRBJ1-6, the full variable domain is DAGVTQSPTHLIKTRGQQVTLRCSPKSGHDTVSWYQQALGQGPQFIFQYYEEEERQRGNFPDRFSGHQFPNYSSELNVNALLLGDSALYLCASSLGDRRSPLHFGNGTRLTVT.

The chain combines TRBV4-2 with TRBJ2-5; D is undetermined. V was cut by 0 bases and J by 4 bases, with 9 bases left in between. This CDR3 has 14 residues. Germline CDR1 reads LGHNA; CDR2 reads YNFKEQ. CDR3 DNA: TGTGCCAGCAGCCAAGATATCGAGCGAGAGACCCAGTACTTC. Protein product: CASSQDIERETQYF.

This clone was observed once. This rearrangement joins TRBV5-1 to TRBJ2-6; D might be TRBD1 (6 bases). Deletions cut 5 bases from V and 0 bases from J, with 12 bases between. This CDR3 comprises 16 residues. The germline CDR1 and CDR2 sequences are SGHRS and YFSETQ. The CDR3 bases are TGCGCCAGCAGGTTCGACAGGTCCTCTGGGGCCAACGTCCTGACTTTC. Its translation: CASRFDRSSGANVLTF. Complete variable domain (other parts from reference TRBV5-1 and TRBJ2-6): KAGVTQTPRYLIKTRGQQVTLSCSPISGHRSVSWYQQTPGQGLQFLFEYFSETQRNKGNFPGRFSGRQFSNSRSEMNVSTLELGDSALYLCASRFDRSSGANVLTFGAGSRLTVL.

The chain has TRBV27 and TRBJ2-7, with 9 nucleotides matching TRBD2. V was clipped by 3 bases and J by 3 bases; unmatched bases: 3. CDR3 length: 14 amino acids. CDR1 is MNHEY and CDR2 is SMNVEV in the germline V gene (reference sequence). CDR3 in DNA: TGTGCCAGCAGTTTCCGAGCGGGGGGCTACGAGCAGTACTTC. Translation gives CASSFRAGGYEQYF.

The V and J genes are TRBV27 and TRBJ2-7, with 10 bases matching TRBD1. Germline loops: CDR1 MNHEY, CDR2 SMNVEV (reference sequence). Germline trimming cut 6 bases from V and 2 bases from J; bases unmatched to any gene: 7. This CDR3 comprises 15 residues. CDR3: CASRGDRGRPYEQYF. In DNA form, the CDR3 reads TGTGCCAGCAGGGGGGACAGGGGCCGCCCCTACGAGCAGTACTTC.

V gene TRBV6-5 combines with J gene TRBJ2-7; D gene unclear. Germline V CDR1 and CDR2: MNHEY, SVGAGI. CDR3 length: 14 amino acids. V was clipped by 2 bases and J by 0 bases, with 8 bases between them. The CDR3 spells CASSYAASSYEQYF. The CDR3 region has the DNA TGTGCCAGCAGTTACGCCGCTAGCTCCTACGAGCAGTACTTC.

J is TRBJ2-1 and V is TRBV5-6; 7 bases align to TRBD1. Germline CDR1 is SGHDT and CDR2 is YYEEEE. The CDR3 has 15 residues. The trim removed 3 bases at V and 5 bases at J, leaving 8 bases unmatched. CDR3 sequence: CASSYGTERDNEQFF. For the CDR3, the DNA is TGTGCCAGCAGCTACGGGACAGAACGTGACAATGAGCAGTTCTTC.

This clone was picked up one time. For the CDR3, the DNA is TGCGCCAGCAGCCAAGGAGGGACTGGGGCCAACGTCCTGACTTTC. This codes for CASSQGGTGANVLTF. This chain joins TRBV4-3 and TRBJ2-6, with D perhaps TRBD2 (5 bases). This CDR3 contains 15 residues. V shed 1 base and J shed 2 bases, with 6 bases lying between them. Per germline, CDR1 LGHNA and CDR2 YSLEER.